This passage covers 4 T cell receptor beta chains from one sample sequenced in a study of radiotherapy plus CTLA-4 blockade in lung cancer. Some clones are missing from TCRdb's copy, which holds only in-frame ones; the method was immunoSEQ multiplex PCR. In the table there are 80,000 to 95,000 clones, roughly 87% of which are singletons. This specimen consisted of peripheral blood, obtained from a patient treated with radiotherapy plus ipilimumab. Receptor source: a human donor with non-small cell lung cancer who had stable disease on radiotherapy plus ipilimumab.

The chain couples TRBV7-6 to TRBJ2-3; 11 nucleotides line up with TRBD2. Trimming cost V 5 bases and J 5 bases; bases outside gene matches: 9. Germline V gives CDR1 SGHVS, CDR2 FNYEAQ. The CDR3 is made up of 16 amino acids. CDR3 amino acids: CASSAGVAGGQDTQYF. In DNA form, the CDR3 reads TGTGCCAGCAGCGCCGGGGTAGCGGGGGGGCAAGATACGCAGTATTTT.

The V call is TRBV7-9, the J call TRBJ2-7, with D possibly matching TRBD2 (5 bases). Per germline, CDR1 SEHNR and CDR2 FQNEAQ (reference sequence). V was trimmed by 0 bases and J by 3 bases, leaving 9 bases between them. The CDR3 is 14 residues long. The CDR3 reads CASSLAPTSYEQYF. The CDR3 DNA sequence: TGTGCCAGCAGCTTAGCCCCAACTAGCTACGAGCAGTACTTC.

CDR3 in amino acids: CASSLVRVGNEKLFF. In nucleotides, the CDR3 is TGTGCCAGCAGTTTAGTTCGGGTAGGGAATGAAAAACTGTTTTTT. The chain links TRBV28 to TRBJ1-4; D uncertain. Germline loops: CDR1 MDHEN, CDR2 SYDVKM. V lost 2 bases to trimming and J lost 5 bases, with 12 bases between them. The CDR3 contains 15 residues.

The chain uses TRBV11-2 and TRBJ1-2; D perhaps matches TRBD1 (5 bases). Between the trimmed V and J ends, which lost 10 bases and 5 bases, there was a span of 14 bases. Germline lookup yields CDR1 SGHAT and CDR2 FQNNGV. The CDR3 sequence is 12 residues long. The CDR3 loop is CATQGRFYGYTF. CDR3 DNA sequence: TGTGCCACCCAGGGACGGTTTTATGGCTACACCTTC.